The 11 T cell receptor beta chains below all came from one sample that was sequenced in a study of T cell repertoires in cytomegalovirus infection. In TCRdb, the reads were re-called with MiXCR into one record per CDR3 protein. The sample gives fewer than 1,000,000 distinct CDR3 sequences, around 32% of which show up once; roughly 12% is in the top ten. These receptors' antigens are unknown. The sequencing here drew on cultured CD8+ T cells from PBMCs, taken from culture after CMV antigen stimulation. Receptors were obtained from a human donor in good health (CMV status not recorded). Some clones in this sample may be carry-over from other donors' samples.

The V and J genes are TRBV6-1 and TRBJ2-3; the match to TRBD2 covers 8 bases. The CDR3 totals 16 residues. With 5 bases clipped from V and 5 bases from J, the junction kept 12 bases outside the gene matches. Germline assignment: CDR1 MNHNS and CDR2 SASEGT. DNA of the CDR3: TGTGCCAGCAGTTACGGAGCGGGGGCTCCTATAGATACGCAGTATTTT. It specifies CASSYGAGAPIDTQYF.

This clonotype came up a few times. The chain has TRBV6-5 and TRBJ2-2; D possibly corresponds to TRBD2 (5 bases). With 0 bases removed from V and 0 bases from J, the gap between germline ends came to 8 bases. Germline V gene lookup returns CDR1 MNHEY and CDR2 SVGAGI. The CDR3 covers 16 residues. CDR3 residues: CASSYSRAANTGELFF. CDR3 bases: TGTGCCAGCAGTTACTCGAGGGCTGCGAACACCGGGGAGCTGTTTTTT.

The chain uses TRBV2 and TRBJ1-6; D call uncertain. Germline V gene lookup returns CDR1 SNHLY and CDR2 FYNNEI. This CDR3 spans 13 amino acids. V was clipped by 11 bases and J by 9 bases, with 17 bases between them. Here the CDR3 DNA reads TGTGCCGCCCCCTCGAAACGGAGTTCACCCCTCCACTTT. Protein: CAAPSKRSSPLHF.

V is TRBV3-1 and J is TRBJ2-4; D is unclear. Germline CDR1 and CDR2: LGHDT and YNNKEL (reference sequence). V was cut by 4 bases and J by 7 bases, with 29 bases left in between. CDR3 length: 19 amino acids. The CDR3 loop is CASSPQDLLTTVGLNIQYF. The CDR3 DNA is TGTGCCAGCAGCCCCCAAGATCTACTTACCACGGTAGGGTTGAACATTCAGTACTTC.

In the case of this clonotype: One end of the junction varies from germline; a read error may be responsible. The rearrangement joins TRBV7-6 to TRBJ2-3; no clear D gene. CDR1 and CDR2 from the germline V gene are SGHVS and FNYEAQ. The CDR3 has 12 amino acids. Here the CDR3 reads CANSLVTDTQYF. CDR3 sequence (DNA): TGTGCCAACAGCCTTGTTACAGATACGCAGTATTTT.

V gene TRBV7-2 combines with J gene TRBJ2-5; D gene uncertain. There are 14 residues in the CDR3. Trimming removed 0 bases at V and 5 bases at J, with 10 bases between. In germline, CDR1 is SGHTA, CDR2 FQGNSA. The CDR3 protein is CASSLAYRAETQYF. The CDR3 nucleotides read TGTGCCAGCAGCTTAGCCTATAGGGCGGAGACCCAGTACTTC.

The chain carries TRBV6-5 and TRBJ1-5, with D possibly TRBD1 on 6 matching bases. V was cut by 0 bases and J by 3 bases, with 9 bases left in between. The CDR3 length is 15 residues. Germline-derived CDR1 and CDR2 are MNHEY and SVGAGI. The CDR3 sequence is CASSYSGHHNQPQHF. DNA for the CDR3: TGTGCCAGCAGTTACTCGGGACACCACAATCAGCCCCAGCATTTT.

This chain uses TRBV6-5 with TRBJ1-2; maybe TRBD1 (6 bases). Trimming cost V 1 base and J 3 bases, with 9 bases left between them. The CDR3 length is 14 residues. The V gene's germline CDR1 is MNHEY and CDR2 SVGAGI. The chain's CDR3 is CASSYLGGDYGYTF. CDR3 in DNA: TGTGCCAGCAGTTACTTAGGGGGGGACTATGGCTACACCTTC.

This chain joins TRBV2 and TRBJ2-1; D not certain. The germline CDR1 and CDR2 sequences are SNHLY and FYNNEI. The ends were cut back, 8 bases at V and 10 bases at J, with 9 bases in the middle. The CDR3 is 10 amino acids. CDR3 sequence (DNA): TGTGCCAGCGGACGGCCCGAGCAGTTCTTC. Its protein is CASGRPEQFF.

The gene calls are TRBV13 and TRBJ2-3; D may be TRBD1 (5 bases). The CDR3 has 14 amino acids. The germline gives CDR1 PRHDT, CDR2 FYEKMQ (reference sequence). Trimming cost V 8 bases and J 1 base, with 13 bases left between them. CDR3 sequence reads: CASGSGRRTDTQYF. CDR3 sequence (DNA): TGTGCCAGCGGTTCAGGGCGGCGCACAGATACGCAGTATTTT.

The rearrangement uses TRBV7-6 and TRBJ2-2; weak D call: TRBD1 (6 bases). CDR3 length equals 15 residues. Germline V gives CDR1 SGHVS, CDR2 FNYEAQ. V lost 0 bases and J lost 5, with 10 bases in between. The CDR3 DNA reads TGTGCCAGCAGCTTAGCCCAGGGGCGAACCGGGGAGCTGTTTTTT. It translates to CASSLAQGRTGELFF.